The clone carrying this T cell receptor beta chain came up once. Its antigen is still unknown. The CDR3 is 15 residues long. This specimen comes from a study of cytomegalovirus exposure and HLA in healthy donors. Findings and caveats of the study: Some public TCRs appeared in many individuals, while most sequences were rare. Common viral pathogens seemed, in a later analysis, to connect with several of the most significant clusters.

13 Jbeta primers and 60 Vbeta primers were used for the PCR. Profiling relied on immunoSEQ multiplex PCR, and the TCRdb table lists in-frame clones only, not all of them. The table includes around 100,000 clones, 65% to 80% detected once. What was sequenced was PBMCs. This sequence joins TRBV1 and TRBJ2-3; TRBD2, the table's D call, was not compared with the DNA. TRBV1 is tagged as a pseudogene. The source is a man aged 25 to 45 in good health and CMV-seropositive. The CDR3 loop reads CTSSQERSRTDTQYF. In DNA form, the CDR3 reads TGCACCAGCAGCCAAGAGAGATCTCGCACAGATACGCAGTATTTT.